This entry is about one T cell receptor (beta chain). CDR1 and CDR2 (germline): LGHNA, YNFKEQ. The V and J ends lost 1 base and 1 base respectively, with 7 bases between them. This CDR3 is 14 amino acids long. The data originate from a study of blood T cell repertoires in COVID-19. Study details: Some COVID-19 samples were acute and others convalescent; all came from the United States, Italy and Spain. PBMCs, B-cell-depleted T cells, or T cells were the source of the cDNA or gDNA that made up the material.

Some clones are missing from TCRdb's copy, which holds only in-frame ones; the method was immunoSEQ multiplex PCR. The sample shows more than 11,000 clones, approximately 82% of them seen only once. Sequencing used peripheral blood. This receptor was identified in a man aged 35-49 years with active or convalescent COVID-19. The genes are TRBV4-2 and TRBJ2-5; a weak D match, TRBD1 (6 bases). Here the CDR3 DNA reads TGTGCCAGCAGCCAAGGCAGGGGCCAAGAGACCCAGTACTTC. Translating it yields CASSQGRGQETQYF.